Each of the 16 T cell receptor beta chains below was sequenced from the same sample in a study of T cell clonality in common variable immunodeficiency. Clones were sequenced by immunoSEQ multiplex PCR, and TCRdb holds only the in-frame ones, with some missing. This repertoire holds approximately 81,000 clones, and none appear only once. The sequencing input was peripheral blood mononuclear cells. All receptors derive from a person aged 18-70 years in good health.

This clone was seen ten or more times. The part of the CDR3 DNA that was read is TGTGCCAGTAGTATCCGCTGGACAGGGAACTATGGC. Protein product: CASSIRWTGNYG. The entire CDR3 protein reads CASSIRWTGNYGYTF. The chain employs TRBV19 and TRBJ1-2; 8 bases fit TRBD1. The sequenced fragment ends 3 residues before the CDR3 boundary, so the rest is inferred from the germline J gene. This CDR3 comprises 15 residues. Germline CDR1 LNHDA, CDR2 SQIVND (reference sequence). V shed 3 bases and J 2 bases; nucleotides not matched to a gene: 5.

This clone was observed at least ten times. Coverage ceases 3 residues before the CDR3 finishes, and the germline J gene fills in the end. The V gene is TRBV29-1, the J gene TRBJ2-7; TRBD1 aligns across 9 bases. After removal of 4 bases from V and 5 bases from J, the junction contained 6 bases not matched to a gene. Germline V gene data show CDR1 as SQVTM and CDR2 as ANQGSEA. The CDR3 is 13 amino acids. The DNA read from the CDR3 is TGCAGCGTTGGGGACAGGGCAGGCCACGAG. Residues: CSVGDRAGHE. From start to end, the CDR3 is CSVGDRAGHEQYF.

This clone appeared many times. CDR3 DNA (partial): TGTGCCAGCAGCTTAACTAGACAGGGGGCGACCGGGGAG. This codes for CASSLTRQGATGE. The full CDR3 reads CASSLTRQGATGELFF. V usage is TRBV7-3 and J usage is TRBJ2-2, with 10 positions matching TRBD1. The missing CDR3 end, 3 residues past where the read stops, is filled in from the germline J gene. This CDR3 is 16 amino acids long. J gave up 5 bases and V 0 bases, and 3 bases lay outside the gene matches. Looked up from germline, CDR1 is SGHTA and CDR2 is FQGTGA.

This clone came up many times. The sequenced fragment ends 3 residues before the CDR3 boundary, so the rest is inferred from the germline J gene. The chain uses TRBV7-3 and TRBJ2-3; TRBD2 matches 14 bases. Germline CDR1 is SGHTA and CDR2 is FQGTGA. V lost 3 bases to trimming and J lost 1 base; unmatched junction nucleotides: 0. The CDR3 extends over 16 amino acids. CDR3 protein: CASSLGLAGGTDTQYF. The sequenced CDR3 bases are TGTGCCAGCAGCTTGGGACTAGCGGGAGGCACAGATACG.

At least ten counts were recorded for this clone. The read terminates 3 residues ahead of where the CDR3 ends, so the germline J gene completes it. V and J are TRBV10-3 and TRBJ2-3; 7 nucleotides match TRBD2. Germline V gene data show CDR1 as ENHRY and CDR2 as SYGVKD. Unmatched junction bases numbered 7, after V lost 10 bases and J lost 0 bases. The CDR3 runs 14 residues. The CDR3 sequence: CATGLAESTDTQYF. Incomplete CDR3 DNA: TGTGCCACCGGTCTAGCGGAGAGCACAGATACG.

The table lists this clone with many counts. The read ends 3 residues early relative to the CDR3; the germline J gene fills the gap. The rearrangement uses TRBV20-1 and TRBJ1-6; 7 nucleotides agree with TRBD1. This CDR3 region has 14 residues. Germline V gene data show CDR1 as DFQATT and CDR2 as SNEGSKA (reference sequence). The ends lost 6 bases at V and 9 bases at J; junction bases unmatched: 11. CDR3 protein: CSARDGQDGSPLHF. CDR3 DNA (partial): TGCAGTGCCCGGGACGGACAGGATGGTTCACCC.

This clone was seen repeatedly, ten times or more. The CDR3 extends 3 residues past the end of the read, so its final part is completed from the germline J gene. The chain carries TRBV7-2 and TRBJ2-1, with TRBD2 matching over 7 bases. The V and J ends lost 3 bases and 4 bases, in that order; junction bases with no gene match: 6. Germline CDR1 SGHTA, CDR2 FQGNSA. The CDR3 covers 15 residues. CDR3 residues: CASSLIAGVYNEQFF. The part of the CDR3 DNA that was read is TGTGCCAGCAGCTTGATCGCGGGAGTATACAATGAG.

This clone has at least ten counts. The CDR3: CASSPTGSNQPQHF. CDR3 DNA (partial): TGCGCCAGCAGCCCGACAGGGTCGAATCAGCCC. V gene TRBV5-1 combines with J gene TRBJ1-5, with 7 bases that match TRBD1. Sequencing ends 3 residues short of the CDR3 end; the germline J gene provides the rest. Trimming took 4 bases from V and 4 from J; bases not matched to a gene: 5. This CDR3 spans 14 amino acids. From germline, CDR1 is SGHRS and CDR2 YFSETQ.

Ten or more counts support this clone. Read sequence stops 3 residues before the CDR3 end, and the germline J gene provides the missing end. The chain employs TRBV19 and TRBJ1-2; 7 nucleotides line up with TRBD1. Trimming took 6 bases from V and 6 from J; bases not matched to a gene: 10. Germline V lookup: CDR1 LNHDA, CDR2 SQIVND (reference sequence). The CDR3 sequence is 14 residues long. CDR3 sequence: CASRTLGTDHGYTF. The covered CDR3 bases are TGTGCCAGTAGAACCCTTGGGACAGATCATGGC.

The sample holds many counts of this clone. The CDR3 extends 3 residues past the end of the read, so its final part is completed from the germline J gene. This chain uses TRBV5-1 with TRBJ1-2; 10 bases fit TRBD1. Unmatched junction bases numbered 6, after V lost 6 bases and J lost 1 base. Per germline, CDR1 SGHRS and CDR2 YFSETQ. The CDR3 length is 15 residues. The sequenced part of the CDR3 DNA is TGCGCCAGCACGGGGACAGGGGCGCGTAACTATGGC. Its protein is CASTGTGARNYG. The CDR3 as a whole reads CASTGTGARNYGYTF.

This clone was detected ten times or more. The read gets to within 3 residues of the CDR3 end, and the germline J gene fills in the rest. V usage is TRBV20-1 and J usage is TRBJ2-7; no definite D call. The germline V gene has CDR1 DFQATT and CDR2 SNEGSKA (reference sequence). The V and J ends lost 4 bases and 4 bases respectively, with 23 bases between them. The CDR3 runs to 16 residues. Incomplete CDR3 DNA: TGCAGTGCTAAGCGTTACCCGCCCCGGAATCTTTACGAG. Residues: CSAKRYPPRNLYE. The CDR3 as a whole reads CSAKRYPPRNLYEQYF.

The sample holds many counts of this clone. CDR3 bases read: TGTGCCAGCAGATCACTAGCGGGAGATTTAGATACG. Its protein product is CASRSLAGDLDT. The full CDR3 protein is CASRSLAGDLDTQYF. This sequence joins TRBV6-2 or TRBV6-3 and TRBJ2-3; 11 bases are shared with TRBD2. Coverage ceases 3 residues before the CDR3 finishes, and the germline J gene fills in the end. Germline CDR1 and CDR2: MNHEY and SVGEGT. Germline trimming cut 6 bases from V and 5 bases from J; bases unmatched to any gene: 7. This CDR3 is built from 15 residues.

This clone has at least ten counts. The read halts 3 residues ahead of the CDR3 end, with the missing end drawn from the germline J gene. The chain recombines TRBV7-9 with TRBJ2-5, with TRBD1 matching 7 bases. Germline V CDR1 and CDR2: SEHNR, FQNEAQ (reference sequence). The trim removed 3 bases at V and 0 bases at J, leaving 1 base unmatched. The CDR3 runs to 14 residues. The sequenced CDR3 bases are TGTGCCAGCAGCTTGACAGGGAACCAAGAGACC. It is translated as CASSLTGNQET. The CDR3 reads in full as CASSLTGNQETQYF.

This clone has at least ten counts. The read stops 3 residues short of the end of the CDR3; the missing end is completed from the germline J gene. The chain combines TRBV20-1 with TRBJ2-5, with 15 nucleotides matching TRBD2. CDR1 is DFQATT, CDR2 SNEGSKA, per germline (reference sequence). This CDR3 has 17 amino acids. After removal of 6 bases from V and 5 bases from J, the junction contained 13 bases not matched to a gene. CDR3 bases read: TGCAGTGCGCAGAGGGGACTAGCGGGAGGAGACGGGGAGACC. Amino acids: CSAQRGLAGGDGET. The whole CDR3 is CSAQRGLAGGDGETQYF.

This clone was seen many times. The CDR3 extends 3 residues past the end of the read, so its final part is completed from the germline J gene. The V call is TRBV15, the J call TRBJ1-2; D is perhaps TRBD1 (5 bases). The germline gives CDR1 LNHNV, CDR2 YYDKDF (reference sequence). This CDR3 contains 15 residues. V was trimmed by 0 bases and J by 5 bases, leaving 13 bases between them. CDR3 sequence: CATSRDLGRVYGYTF. The CDR3 DNA, read in part, is TGTGCCACCAGCAGAGATCTCGGCAGGGTGTATGGC.

This clone was counted at least ten times. The read comes to an end 3 residues before the CDR3 does, leaving the germline J gene to fill in the end. The chain uses TRBV9 and TRBJ2-6; TRBD1 might be the D (5 bases). The CDR3 runs to 15 residues. CDR1 is SGDLS and CDR2 is YYNGEE in the germline V gene. The ends were cut back, 10 bases at V and 0 bases at J, with 14 bases in the middle. The CDR3 region is CASEAGRSGANVLTF. CDR3 bases read: TGTGCCTCAGAGGCAGGGCGCTCTGGGGCCAACGTC. The full variable domain, completed using reference TRBV9 and TRBJ2-6, is DSGVTQTPKHLITATGQRVTLRCSPRSGDLSVYWYQQSLDQGLQFLIQYYNGEERAKGNILERFSAQQFPDLHSELNLSSLELGDSALYFCASEAGRSGANVLTFGAGSRLTVL.